This TCR beta chain was found in a study of molecular identifiers for immune sequencing clone quantification. Study-wide findings and caveats: Clones that exceeded 20 RNA copies held over 98% of effector molecules, yet under 1% in naive cells.

Naive CD8 library inputs spanned 20,000 to 1,000,000 sorted cells and 10%, 30% or 50% RNA. The authors sorted naive CD8 T cells as CD8+CD4-CCR7+CD45RA+. Germline V CDR1 and CDR2: SEHNR, FQNEAQ (reference sequence). V gave up 1 base and J gave up 5 bases, with 14 bases separating them. The CDR3 has 15 amino acids. TCRdb processed the PCR reads anew with MiXCR; each CDR3 protein has one entry. Among 550,000 to 750,000 distinct CDR3 sequences listed, roughly 21% were seen once. Many counts were recorded for this clonotype. The target antigen is unknown. The chain combines TRBV7-9 with TRBJ2-5; D gene ambiguous. The sequence came from a human donor in good health. Some libraries in this study had Jurkat cell RNA spiked in. Sequenced material: naive CD8+ T cells from blood, with Jurkat cell RNA spiked in. The subset: FACS-sorted CD8+CD4-CCR7+CD45RA+ naive T cells. CDR3 sequence reads: CASSLVPMSDETQYF. In DNA, the CDR3 is TGTGCCAGCAGCTTAGTACCTATGTCTGACGAGACCCAGTACTTC.